These 21 T cell receptor beta chains share one sample of origin, sequenced in a study of blood T cell repertoires in COVID-19. Assay: immunoSEQ multiplex PCR; the TCRdb copy retains only in-frame clones and omits some. The data hold just over 300,000 clones, with 85% to 90% observed a single time. Source material: PBMCs or T cells enriched from blood (not recorded which). These receptors were taken from a woman between 18 and 29 years old with acute COVID-19.

This chain uses TRBV7-2 with TRBJ1-1; no reliable D call. CDR3 length equals 13 residues. Germline lookup yields CDR1 SGHTA and CDR2 FQGNSA. Trimming stripped 6 bases from V and 2 bases from J, with 10 bases between. DNA of the CDR3: TGTGCCAGCAGTTTCGACACCAACACTGAAGCTTTCTTT. It translates to CASSFDTNTEAFF.

DNA for the CDR3: TGTGCCAGCAGCTTGGGTGTGACAGGGGGCGTCGGATTCACTGAAGCTTTCTTT. This encodes CASSLGVTGGVGFTEAFF. The chain employs TRBV5-8 and TRBJ1-1, with 10 bases that match TRBD1. From germline, CDR1 is SGHTS and CDR2 YDEGEE. This CDR3 contains 18 residues. Trimming took 0 bases from V and 4 from J; bases not matched to a gene: 12.

This chain uses TRBV28 with TRBJ2-7, with D perhaps matching TRBD1 (6 bases). Germline values: CDR1 MDHEN, CDR2 SYDVKM. This CDR3 spans 14 amino acids. Trimming cost V 6 bases and J 1 base, with 13 bases left between them. The CDR3 region has the DNA TGTGCCAGCAGGATTCCCGGGACATCCTACGAGCAGTACTTC. Protein sequence: CASRIPGTSYEQYF.

The rearrangement uses TRBV7-8 and TRBJ2-7; a weak D match, TRBD1 (5 bases). CDR3 size: 14 residues. Trimming removed 5 bases at V and 2 bases at J, with 13 bases between. The germline CDR1 and CDR2 sequences are SGHVS and FQNEAQ. The CDR3 DNA reads as TGTGCCAGCAGCCCAACGACAGCTACCTACGAGCAGTACTTC. Translated: CASSPTTATYEQYF.

The chain has TRBV6-5 and TRBJ2-1; 13 positions match TRBD2. Trimming at V came to 7 bases and at J to 10 bases, leaving 10 bases not matched to a gene. This CDR3 comprises 15 residues. The germline gives CDR1 MNHEY, CDR2 SVGAGI. CDR3 loop: CASKSGTSGKVEQFF. The CDR3 DNA sequence: TGTGCCAGCAAGTCCGGGACTAGCGGGAAGGTAGAGCAGTTCTTC.

This rearrangement joins TRBV19 to TRBJ1-1; no clear D. This CDR3 comprises 16 residues. CDR1 is LNHDA and CDR2 is SQIVND in the germline V gene (reference sequence). V was shortened by 0 bases and J by 0 bases, with 11 bases between the two germline ends. CDR3 residues: CASSIDWETLNTEAFF. The DNA of the CDR3 is TGTGCCAGTAGTATAGACTGGGAGACTTTGAACACTGAAGCTTTCTTT.

The chain joins TRBV25-1 to TRBJ2-5, with unresolved D. V gave up 5 bases and J gave up 3 bases, with 13 bases separating them. Germline assignment: CDR1 MGHDK and CDR2 SYGVNS. This CDR3 is built from 14 residues. This chain's CDR3 is CASSRVRGEETQYF. CDR3 nucleotides: TGTGCCAGCAGTCGGGTGCGCGGCGAAGAGACCCAGTACTTC.

The chain is built from TRBV7-9 and TRBJ1-6; D is uncertain. Germline V CDR1 and CDR2: SEHNR, FQNEAQ (reference sequence). The length of the CDR3 is 15 residues. Trimming removed 2 bases at V and 0 bases at J, with 5 bases between. The CDR3 region is CASSLSSSYNSPLHF. CDR3 nucleotide sequence: TGTGCCAGCAGCTTATCGAGCTCCTATAATTCACCCCTCCACTTT.

The rearrangement joins TRBV15 to TRBJ1-5, with D possibly being TRBD1 (6 bases). The CDR3 is 14 residues long. Germline lookup yields CDR1 LNHNV and CDR2 YYDKDF (reference sequence). V dropped 4 bases and J dropped 5 bases, with 12 bases sitting between them. The CDR3 region has the DNA TGTGCCACCAGCATTGACAGGAACGATCAGCCCCAGCATTTT. It translates to CATSIDRNDQPQHF.

The CDR3 DNA reads as TGTGCCATCCAGGCGGCGGGGGGCCTCTACGAGCAGTACTTC. It codes for CAIQAAGGLYEQYF. The chain has TRBV28 and TRBJ2-7; 8 bases are a match to TRBD2. There are 14 residues in the CDR3. Unmatched junction bases numbered 11, after V lost 10 bases and J lost 3 bases. CDR1 is MDHEN and CDR2 is SYDVKM in the germline V gene.

The CDR3 reads CATGAQGQEKLFF. In DNA form, the CDR3 reads TGTGCCACTGGGGCACAGGGACAAGAAAAACTGTTTTTT. This sequence joins TRBV10-3 and TRBJ1-4; TRBD1 is a possible D gene (6 bases). The germline V and J ends were trimmed by 10 bases and 8 bases, with 17 bases remaining between them. From germline, CDR1 is ENHRY and CDR2 SYGVKD. CDR3 length: 13 amino acids.

This clone was counted a single time. V and J are TRBV19 and TRBJ2-5; TRBD1 is a possible D gene (5 bases). Germline V gene data show CDR1 as LNHDA and CDR2 as SQIVND (reference sequence). This CDR3 is 13 amino acids long. Trimming pared 4 bases from V and 5 bases from J, leaving 11 bases between. The CDR3 coding sequence is TGTGCCAGTAGTACACCGACAGCGGAGACCCAGTACTTC. Residues: CASSTPTAETQYF.

This sequence joins TRBV4-1 and TRBJ1-1, with a tentative D call TRBD1 (6 bases). The CDR3 is 15 amino acids. Germline loops: CDR1 MGHRA, CDR2 YSYEKL. Trimming removed 4 bases at V and 1 base at J, with 13 bases between. CDR3 nucleotides: TGCGCCAGCAGCCCAGAACAGGGTAGGAACACTGAAGCTTTCTTT. Translated: CASSPEQGRNTEAFF.

This chain links TRBV9 with TRBJ1-1, with D possibly TRBD1 on 5 matching bases. V shed 4 bases and J shed 5 bases, with 12 bases lying between them. The CDR3 loop spans 13 amino acids. Germline V gene sequence: CDR1 SGDLS, CDR2 YYNGEE. The CDR3 is CASSLGGGTEAFF. CDR3 DNA: TGTGCCAGCAGCCTGGGGGGTGGGACTGAAGCTTTCTTT.

The rearrangement joins TRBV20-1 to TRBJ2-3; unclear D gene. The CDR3 has 11 amino acids. Trimming took off 6 bases at V and 4 bases at J, with 8 bases between the two ends. Per the germline V gene, CDR1 is DFQATT and CDR2 is SNEGSKA (reference sequence). CDR3 bases: TGCAGTGCCCCCCGTGCAGATACGCAGTATTTT. Residues: CSAPRADTQYF.

This chain joins TRBV28 and TRBJ2-7, with D unclear. V lost 3 bases to trimming and J lost 3 bases, with 18 bases between them. This CDR3 is built from 16 residues. Germline CDR1 and CDR2: MDHEN and SYDVKM. The CDR3 reads CASSFVYSSPDYEQYF. Written as DNA, the CDR3 is TGTGCCAGCAGTTTTGTCTACTCATCTCCCGACTACGAGCAGTACTTC.

This chain links TRBV6-2 or TRBV6-3 with TRBJ1-2, with unresolved D. CDR1 MNHEY and CDR2 SVGEGT come from the germline V gene. This CDR3 is 15 amino acids long. V was pared by 2 bases and J by 2 bases, with 12 bases between. CDR3 protein: CASSYAGYQNYGYTF. The CDR3 DNA follows: TGTGCCAGCAGTTACGCGGGGTATCAGAACTATGGCTACACCTTC.

V and J are TRBV19 and TRBJ1-5; D may be TRBD1 (6 bases). CDR1 and CDR2 from the germline V gene are LNHDA and SQIVND (reference sequence). This CDR3 is 15 amino acids long. V was shortened by 2 bases and J by 5 bases, with 13 bases between the two germline ends. The chain's CDR3 is CASSILSGAHQPQHF. CDR3 DNA: TGTGCCAGTAGTATACTCTCAGGGGCCCATCAGCCCCAGCATTTT.

The chain uses TRBV3-1 (or the pseudogene TRBV3-2) and TRBJ1-2; 10 nucleotides agree with TRBD1. V lost 3 bases and J lost 1; bases outside the gene matches: 2. The CDR3 contains 15 residues. CDR1 and CDR2 (germline): LGHDT, YNNKEL (reference sequence). The CDR3 loop reads CASSHDRGHNYGYTF. The CDR3 DNA sequence: TGTGCCAGCAGCCACGACAGGGGGCATAACTATGGCTACACCTTC.

V is TRBV9 and J is TRBJ1-5; 9 bases agree with TRBD1. CDR3 length equals 16 residues. Germline-derived CDR1 and CDR2 are SGDLS and YYNGEE. Trimming took 4 bases from V and 5 from J; bases not matched to a gene: 10. CDR3 protein: CASSRGQGRVDQPQHF. The CDR3 bases are TGTGCCAGCAGCAGGGGACAGGGTCGGGTCGATCAGCCCCAGCATTTT.

The chain has TRBV27 and TRBJ2-1, with TRBD1 matching over 7 bases. Germline CDR1 MNHEY, CDR2 SMNVEV (reference sequence). CDR3 length: 13 amino acids. J lost 3 bases, V lost 6 bases, and 2 bases had no gene match. DNA for the CDR3: TGTGCCAGCAGAAGGGGGCACTACAATGAGCAGTTCTTC. Translating gives CASRRGHYNEQFF.